Listed below are T cell receptor beta chains from one sample, sequenced in a study of response to subunit inactivated influenza vaccine. TCRdb processed the RT-PCR reads anew with MiXCR; each CDR3 protein has one entry. The profile shows around 650,000 distinct CDR3 sequences, around 16% of them singletons. The specimen comprised PBMCs from blood, sampled 11 to 12 days after vaccination. The source of these receptors is a man aged 50-59 years who received an inactivated influenza vaccine. CDR3s include the opening cysteine and the closing phenylalanine or tryptophan. The D gene is left open where the match is weak. Some rows mark clone size as missing; the rest say once, few, many or name a class of expanded clone.

J: TRBJ2-6; size: few; V: TRBV5-5; D: TRBD1; DNA: TGTGCCAGCAGCTTGGAAACAGGGGCGTCTGGGGCCAACGTCCTGACTTTC; CDR3: CASSLETGASGANVLTF
J: TRBJ2-1; size: NA; V: TRBV6-1; D: NA; DNA: TGTGCCAGCAGTATACGACAGGTCGAGCAGTTCTTC; CDR3: CASSIRQVEQFF
J: TRBJ1-3; size: few; V: TRBV10-1; D: NA; DNA: TGCGCCAGCAGTGAAGGGTTGAACTCTGGAAACACCATATATTTT; CDR3: CASSEGLNSGNTIYF
J: TRBJ2-1; size: many; V: TRBV29-1; D: TRBD1; DNA: TGCAGCGTTGCCCTTCGACAGGGGTCGATTTCTCGGTCCTACAATGAGCAGTTCTTC; CDR3: CSVALRQGSISRSYNEQFF
J: TRBJ1-4; size: many; V: TRBV13; D: NA; DNA: TGTGCCAGCAGCTCCAGGGGAATAGGGGAAAAACTGTTTTTT; CDR3: CASSSRGIGEKLFF
J: TRBJ2-1; size: few; V: TRBV2; D: TRBD2; DNA: TGTGCCAGCAGACCCCTTGCTAGCGGACCCTACAATGAGCAGTTCTTC; CDR3: CASRPLASGPYNEQFF
J: TRBJ1-6; size: many; V: TRBV2; D: NA; DNA: TGTGCCAGTACCGTCCAGGGGAGCTCCTATAATTCACCCCTCCACTTT; CDR3: CASTVQGSSYNSPLHF
J: TRBJ2-3; size: few; V: TRBV3-1; D: TRBD2; DNA: TGTGCCAGCAGCCAAGATGGCGCGGGAGGGCTTACAGATACGCAGTATTTT; CDR3: CASSQDGAGGLTDTQYF
J: TRBJ2-4; size: few; V: TRBV2; D: NA; DNA: TGTGCCAGCAGTCGAGACACTTCGGGGGCCAAAAACATTCAGTACTTC; CDR3: CASSRDTSGAKNIQYF
J: TRBJ1-1; size: NA; V: TRBV7-6; D: NA; DNA: TGTGCCAGCAGCTTCCGCCGGGCACTAACTGAAGCTTTCTTT; CDR3: CASSFRRALTEAFF
J: TRBJ2-4; size: NA; V: TRBV5-6; D: NA; DNA: TGTGCCAGCAGCTTGAGAGTAGGAGACATTCAGTACTTC; CDR3: CASSLRVGDIQYF
J: TRBJ2-1; size: NA; V: TRBV9; D: TRBD2; DNA: TGTGCCAGCAGCGTCGATGGGACTAGCGGGGCTAGCTCCTACAATGAGCAGTTCTTC; CDR3: CASSVDGTSGASSYNEQFF
J: TRBJ2-1; size: few; V: TRBV12-3/TRBV12-4; D: NA; DNA: TGTGCCAGCAGTATTAACAGGGAATTATCCTACAATGAGCAGTTCTTC; CDR3: CASSINRELSYNEQFF
J: TRBJ2-7; size: many; V: TRBV27; D: NA; DNA: TGTGCCAGCAGGCCAGGCGGGGTTTCCTACGAGCAGTACTTC; CDR3: CASRPGGVSYEQYF
J: TRBJ2-3; size: NA; V: TRBV30; D: NA; DNA: TGTGCCTGGACGAGACAGCAAGATACGCAGTATTTT; CDR3: CAWTRQQDTQYF
J: TRBJ1-2; size: NA; V: TRBV5-4; D: TRBD1; DNA: TGTGCCAGCAGCCAGCGACAGGGACACTATGGCTACACCTTC; CDR3: CASSQRQGHYGYTF
J: TRBJ2-7; size: few; V: TRBV5-1; D: NA; DNA: TGCGCCAGCAGCCAGGGACTGAACTCCTACGAGCAGTACTTC; CDR3: CASSQGLNSYEQYF
J: TRBJ1-3; size: NA; V: TRBV5-1; D: TRBD1; DNA: TGCGCCAGCAGCTCGGGGACAGCGTCGGACACCATATATTTT; CDR3: CASSSGTASDTIYF
J: TRBJ2-7; size: once; V: TRBV7-9; D: NA; DNA: TGTGCCAGCAGCAGGGCCGGGACGGTGTTCTTC; CDR3: CASSRAGTVFF
J: TRBJ1-5; size: many; V: TRBV12-3/TRBV12-4; D: TRBD1; DNA: TGTGCCAGCAGTTTGGGGCAGGGGGACAATCAGCCCCAGCATTTT; CDR3: CASSLGQGDNQPQHF
J: TRBJ2-5; size: NA; V: TRBV20-1; D: NA; DNA: TGCAGTGCTCTCCGGTCGGGGGAGACCCAGTACTTC; CDR3: CSALRSGETQYF
J: TRBJ1-4; size: few; V: TRBV6-2/TRBV6-3; D: NA; DNA: TGTGCCAGCAGTTACACGAGGGGAACCCGAACGATTAATGAAAAACTGTTTTTT; CDR3: CASSYTRGTRTINEKLFF
J: TRBJ2-1; size: few; V: TRBV3-1; D: TRBD2; DNA: TGTGCCAGCAGCACCCGACTAGCGGGAGCACATGAGCAGTTCTTC; CDR3: CASSTRLAGAHEQFF
J: TRBJ2-7; size: few; V: TRBV12-3/TRBV12-4; D: NA; DNA: TGTGCCAGCAGTTTAAAGATCCACGAGCAGTACTTC; CDR3: CASSLKIHEQYF
J: TRBJ2-1; size: NA; V: TRBV10-3; D: NA; DNA: TGTGCCAACGGACAGGAGGGACCGAATGAGCAGTTCTTC; CDR3: CANGQEGPNEQFF
J: TRBJ2-7; size: NA; V: TRBV29-1; D: TRBD2; DNA: TGCAGCGTTGACGGTAGCGGGAGCTCCTACGAGCAGTACTTC; CDR3: CSVDGSGSSYEQYF
J: TRBJ1-1; size: NA; V: TRBV10-2; D: NA; DNA: TGCGCCAGCAGCCACAGTGGCATTGAAGCTTTCTTT; CDR3: CASSHSGIEAFF
J: TRBJ2-5; size: NA; V: TRBV5-1; D: NA; DNA: TGCGCCAGCAGCCTGGACATGTCGAGGAAGACCCAGTACTTC; CDR3: CASSLDMSRKTQYF
J: TRBJ2-1; size: NA; V: TRBV20-1; D: NA; DNA: TGCAGTGCTAGAGGAGAATTGACCCTGGGGCGCAATAGAGGGCAGTTCTTC; CDR3: CSARGELTLGRNRGQFF
J: TRBJ2-3; size: NA; V: TRBV6-1; D: NA; DNA: TGTGCCAGCAGGGTAGGATGGGATACGCAGTATTTT; CDR3: CASRVGWDTQYF
J: TRBJ1-2; size: NA; V: TRBV6-1; D: NA; DNA: TGTGCCAGCAGTGAAGGGCAGGGGCGACCAATTGGCCACACCTTC; CDR3: CASSEGQGRPIGHTF
J: TRBJ1-3; size: many; V: TRBV4-1; D: TRBD1; DNA: TGCGCCAGCAGCCAAGAGGGACAAAACAGGGGGCGTGCCATATATTTT; CDR3: CASSQEGQNRGRAIYF
J: TRBJ2-2; size: NA; V: TRBV3-1; D: TRBD2; DNA: TGTGCCAGCAGCCAAGACGGGGGGGCGAACACCGGGGAGCTGTTTTTT; CDR3: CASSQDGGANTGELFF
J: TRBJ2-5; size: few; V: TRBV7-9; D: NA; DNA: TGTGCCAGCAGCTTCCTACCTGCTACATCACAAAGGGAGACCCAGTACTTC; CDR3: CASSFLPATSQRETQYF
J: TRBJ2-3; size: few; V: TRBV10-3; D: TRBD1; DNA: TGTGCCATCAGTGATCCCACCAGGGGGTATACGGATACGCAGTATTTT; CDR3: CAISDPTRGYTDTQYF
J: TRBJ2-3; size: NA; V: TRBV6-1; D: TRBD2; DNA: TGTGCCAGCAGTGCCGGTAGCGGGAGCACAGATACGCAGTATTTT; CDR3: CASSAGSGSTDTQYF